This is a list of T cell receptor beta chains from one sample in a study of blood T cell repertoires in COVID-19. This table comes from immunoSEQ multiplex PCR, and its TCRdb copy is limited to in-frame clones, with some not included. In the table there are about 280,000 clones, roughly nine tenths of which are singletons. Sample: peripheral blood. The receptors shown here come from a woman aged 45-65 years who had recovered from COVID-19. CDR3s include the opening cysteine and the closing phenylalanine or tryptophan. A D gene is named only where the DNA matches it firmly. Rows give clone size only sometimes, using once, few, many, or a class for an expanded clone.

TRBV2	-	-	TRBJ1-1	CASTMQGGKDTEAFF	TGTGCCAGCACCATGCAGGGAGGCAAAGACACTGAAGCTTTCTTT
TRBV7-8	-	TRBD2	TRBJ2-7	CASSFSSGKQYF	TGTGCCAGCAGCTTCTCTAGCGGGAAGCAGTACTTC
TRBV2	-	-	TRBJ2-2	CASKATLANTGELFF	TGTGCCAGCAAGGCCACACTAGCTAACACCGGGGAGCTGTTTTTT
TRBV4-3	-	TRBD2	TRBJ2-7	CASSLAGEANEQYF	TGCGCCAGCAGCCTAGCGGGGGAGGCCAACGAGCAGTACTTC
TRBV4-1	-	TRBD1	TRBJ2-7	CASSQEGTGYHEQYF	TGCGCCAGCAGCCAAGAAGGGACAGGGTACCACGAGCAGTACTTC
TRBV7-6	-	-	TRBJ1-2	CASSFGSGYGYTF	TGTGCCAGCAGCTTCGGAAGCGGCTATGGCTACACCTTC
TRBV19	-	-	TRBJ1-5	CASSRLDSKYSNQPQHF	TGTGCCAGTAGTCGGCTGGACAGCAAATATAGCAATCAGCCCCAGCATTTT
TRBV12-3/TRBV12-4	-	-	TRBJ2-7	CASRASSSYEQYF	TGTGCCAGCCGGGCTAGCTCGAGCTACGAGCAGTACTTC
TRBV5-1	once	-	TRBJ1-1	CASTNRAGGTEAFF	TGCGCCAGCACCAACCGGGCGGGAGGGACTGAAGCTTTCTTT
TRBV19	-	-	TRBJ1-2	CASSIESGDYGYTF	TGTGCCAGTAGTATAGAGTCGGGGGACTATGGCTACACCTTC
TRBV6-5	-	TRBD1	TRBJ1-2	CASRTTGGSNYGYTF	TGTGCCAGCAGGACAACAGGGGGCTCTAACTATGGCTACACCTTC
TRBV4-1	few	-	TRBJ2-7	CASSQAGFYEQYF	TGCGCCAGCAGCCAAGCAGGCTTCTACGAGCAGTACTTC
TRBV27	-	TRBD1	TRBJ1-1	CASSIRQGAYTEAFF	TGTGCCAGCAGTATTAGACAGGGGGCGTACACTGAAGCTTTCTTT
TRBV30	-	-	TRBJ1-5	CAWSVRDRPQHF	TGTGCCTGGAGTGTACGAGACAGACCCCAGCATTTT
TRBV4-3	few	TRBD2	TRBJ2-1	CASSQDSSGGAVYNEQFF	TGCGCCAGCAGCCAAGACTCTAGCGGGGGGGCGGTCTACAATGAGCAGTTCTTC
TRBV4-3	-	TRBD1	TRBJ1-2	CASSQFQGAGIYGYTF	TGCGCCAGCAGCCAATTCCAGGGGGCCGGGATCTATGGCTACACCTTC
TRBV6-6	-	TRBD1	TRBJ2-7	CASSSGQGYEQYF	TGTGCCAGCAGTTCGGGACAGGGCTACGAGCAGTACTTC
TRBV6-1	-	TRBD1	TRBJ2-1	CASSEGPGQGNDEQFF	TGTGCCAGCAGTGAAGGGCCGGGACAGGGGAACGATGAGCAGTTCTTC
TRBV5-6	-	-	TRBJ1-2	CASSWTPGDPHGYTF	TGTGCCAGCAGCTGGACACCGGGGGATCCGCATGGCTACACCTTC
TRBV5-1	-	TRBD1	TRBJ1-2	CASSSGTAGWYGYTF	TGCGCCAGCAGCTCGGGGACAGCAGGATGGTATGGCTACACCTTC
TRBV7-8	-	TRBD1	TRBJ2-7	CASSGGQGWRAEQYF	TGTGCCAGCAGCGGGGGACAGGGATGGAGAGCCGAGCAGTACTTC
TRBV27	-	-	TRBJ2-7	CASSLTRGDHEQYF	TGTGCCAGCAGTTTAACCAGGGGGGATCACGAGCAGTACTTC
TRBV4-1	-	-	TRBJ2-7	CASSQVDFVPEQYF	TGCGCCAGCAGCCAAGTCGACTTCGTCCCGGAGCAGTACTTC
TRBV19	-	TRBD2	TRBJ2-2	CASSIDYPSGGWTGELFF	TGTGCCAGTAGTATAGATTACCCTAGCGGGGGTTGGACCGGGGAGCTGTTTTTT
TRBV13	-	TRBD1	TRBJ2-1	CASSFTAGQGSYNEQFF	TGTGCCAGCAGCTTTACGGCGGGACAGGGTAGTTACAATGAGCAGTTCTTC
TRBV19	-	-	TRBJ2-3	CASSILQARDTQYF	TGTGCCAGTAGTATTCTGCAGGCTCGGGATACGCAGTATTTT
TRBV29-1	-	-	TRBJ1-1	CSVIRGNTEAFF	TGCAGCGTTATCAGGGGTAACACTGAAGCTTTCTTT
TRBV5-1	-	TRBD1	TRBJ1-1	CASRDRVNTEAFF	TGCGCCAGCCGGGACAGGGTGAACACTGAAGCTTTCTTT
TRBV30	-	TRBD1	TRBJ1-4	CAWTPGQANEKLFF	TGTGCCTGGACACCGGGACAGGCTAATGAAAAACTGTTTTTT
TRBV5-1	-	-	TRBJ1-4	CASSLVGGDEKLFF	TGCGCCAGCAGCTTGGTGGGGGGTGATGAAAAACTGTTTTTT
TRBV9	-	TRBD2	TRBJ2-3	CASSALGTSGSTDTQYF	TGTGCCAGCAGCGCCTTAGGGACTAGCGGGAGCACAGATACGCAGTATTTT
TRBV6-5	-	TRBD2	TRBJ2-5	CASSYSTAGEETQYF	TGTGCCAGCAGTTACTCGACAGCGGGAGAAGAGACCCAGTACTTC
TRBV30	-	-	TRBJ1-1	CAWSPIRALNTEAFF	TGTGCCTGGAGTCCGATCAGGGCCCTGAACACTGAAGCTTTCTTT
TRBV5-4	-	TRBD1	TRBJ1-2	CASSFRGLRGYTF	TGTGCCAGCAGCTTCAGGGGGCTAAGGGGCTACACCTTC